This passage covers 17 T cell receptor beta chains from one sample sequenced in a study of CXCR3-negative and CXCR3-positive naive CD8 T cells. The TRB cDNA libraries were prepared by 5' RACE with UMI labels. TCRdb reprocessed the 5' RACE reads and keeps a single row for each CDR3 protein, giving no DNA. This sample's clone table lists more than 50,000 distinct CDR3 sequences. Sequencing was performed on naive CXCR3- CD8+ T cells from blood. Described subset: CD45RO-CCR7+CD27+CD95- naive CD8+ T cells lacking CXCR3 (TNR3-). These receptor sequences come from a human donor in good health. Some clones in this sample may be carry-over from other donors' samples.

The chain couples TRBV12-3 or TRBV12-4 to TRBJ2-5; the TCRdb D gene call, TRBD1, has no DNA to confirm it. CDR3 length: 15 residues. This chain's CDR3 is CASSLTRRVGETQYF.

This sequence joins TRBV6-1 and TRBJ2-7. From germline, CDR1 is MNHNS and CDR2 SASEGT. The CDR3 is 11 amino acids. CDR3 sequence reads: CASTTPYEQYF.

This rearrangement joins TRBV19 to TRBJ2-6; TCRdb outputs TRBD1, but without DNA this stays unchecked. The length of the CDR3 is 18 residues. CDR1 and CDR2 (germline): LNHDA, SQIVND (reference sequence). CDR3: CASSSLGQGATGANVLTF.

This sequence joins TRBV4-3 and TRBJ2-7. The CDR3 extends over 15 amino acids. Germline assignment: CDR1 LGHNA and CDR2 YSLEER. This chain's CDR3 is CASSQDYERSYEQYF.

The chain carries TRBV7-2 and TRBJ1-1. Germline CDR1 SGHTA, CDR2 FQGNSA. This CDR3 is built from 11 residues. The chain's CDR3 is CASSLATEAFF.

The CDR3 spells CASSFKGAGYGYTF. The V gene is TRBV28, the J gene TRBJ1-2; TCRdb selects TRBD1, and the lack of DNA leaves this call unchecked. The CDR3 is made up of 14 amino acids. The germline V gene encodes CDR1 MDHEN and CDR2 SYDVKM.

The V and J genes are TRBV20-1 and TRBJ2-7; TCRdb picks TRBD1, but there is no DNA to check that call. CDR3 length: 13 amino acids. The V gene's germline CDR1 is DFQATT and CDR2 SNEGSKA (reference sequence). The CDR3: CSARGQGTYEQYF.

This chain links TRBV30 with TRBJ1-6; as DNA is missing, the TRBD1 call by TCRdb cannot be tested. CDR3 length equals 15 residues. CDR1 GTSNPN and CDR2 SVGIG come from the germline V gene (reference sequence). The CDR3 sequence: CAWCPRDRPLSSLHF.

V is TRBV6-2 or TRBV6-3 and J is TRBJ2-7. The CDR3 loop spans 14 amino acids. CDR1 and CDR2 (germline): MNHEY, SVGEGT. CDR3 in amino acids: CASSYEDSPYEQYF.

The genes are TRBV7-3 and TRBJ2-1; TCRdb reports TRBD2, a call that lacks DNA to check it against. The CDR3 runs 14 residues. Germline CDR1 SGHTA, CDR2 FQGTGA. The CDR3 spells CASSAGLAGVEQFF.

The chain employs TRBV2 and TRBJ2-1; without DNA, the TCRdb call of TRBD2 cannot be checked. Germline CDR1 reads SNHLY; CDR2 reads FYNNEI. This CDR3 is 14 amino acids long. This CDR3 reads CASHPPGLGVEQFF.

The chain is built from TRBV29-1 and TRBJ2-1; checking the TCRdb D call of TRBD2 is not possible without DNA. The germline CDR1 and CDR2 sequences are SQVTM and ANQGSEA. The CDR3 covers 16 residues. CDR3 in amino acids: CSDKSGGGITYNEQFF.

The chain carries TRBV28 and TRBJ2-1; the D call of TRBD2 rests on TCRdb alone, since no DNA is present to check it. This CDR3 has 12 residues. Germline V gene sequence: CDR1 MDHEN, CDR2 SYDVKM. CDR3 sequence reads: CASSLREDEQFF.

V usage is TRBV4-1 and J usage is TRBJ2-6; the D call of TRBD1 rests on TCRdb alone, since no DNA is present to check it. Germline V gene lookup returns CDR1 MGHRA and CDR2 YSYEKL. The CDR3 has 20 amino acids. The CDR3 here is CASSPQATGTGSSGANVLTF.

CDR3 region: CAFQSGGLTDTQYF. The chain carries TRBV30 and TRBJ2-3; TCRdb calls TRBD2, which cannot be checked without DNA. The CDR3 runs 14 residues. CDR1 is GTSNPN and CDR2 is SVGIG in the germline V gene (reference sequence).

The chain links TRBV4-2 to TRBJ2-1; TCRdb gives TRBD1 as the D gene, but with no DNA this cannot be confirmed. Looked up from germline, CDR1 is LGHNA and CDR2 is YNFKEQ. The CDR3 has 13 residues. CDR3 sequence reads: CATLRGPGNEQFF.

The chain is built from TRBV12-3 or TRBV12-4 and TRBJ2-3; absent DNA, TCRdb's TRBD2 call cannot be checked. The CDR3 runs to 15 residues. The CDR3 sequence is CASSLLPATPDTQYF.